A selection of T cell receptor beta chains follows, all from one sample in a study of blood T cell repertoires in COVID-19. TCRdb keeps only in-frame clones here, not all; method: immunoSEQ multiplex PCR. The sample holds 170,000 or so clones, 78% seen once. What was sequenced was PBMCs or T cells enriched from blood (not recorded which). The receptors were sampled from a woman aged 50 to 60 who had recovered from COVID-19. Both conserved end residues are part of each CDR3. A D gene is named only where the DNA matches it firmly. Rows may omit the clone size; those that give it use once, few, many or a size class.

j_call v_call clone_size d_call cdr3_nt cdr3_aa
TRBJ2-7 TRBV3-1/TRBV3-2 . . TGTGCCAGCAGCCAAGGGGCAGTCGCTTCCTACGAGCAGTACTTC CASSQGAVASYEQYF
TRBJ2-3 TRBV19 few . TGTGCCAGTAGTAACTTATTCTCGTCACCGGGAGATACGCAGTATTTT CASSNLFSSPGDTQYF
TRBJ2-2 TRBV24-1 . TRBD2 TGTGCCACCAGTGAGCCAATCGGGACTAGCACCGGGGAGCTGTTTTTT CATSEPIGTSTGELFF
TRBJ1-2 TRBV5-5 few . TGTGCCAGCAGTCTGAGTAGTGATGGCTACACCTTC CASSLSSDGYTF
TRBJ1-2 TRBV29-1 . . TGCAGCGGGACAGACCGAGGCGTCTACACCTTC CSGTDRGVYTF
TRBJ1-1 TRBV5-1 . TRBD1 TGCGCCAGCAGCTTTCGACAGGGGGCTTACACTGAAGCTTTCTTT CASSFRQGAYTEAFF
TRBJ2-1 TRBV7-6 . . TGTGCCAGCAGCCCTGGGGGGAGTTCCTACAATGAGCAGTTCTTC CASSPGGSSYNEQFF
TRBJ2-5 TRBV20-1 . TRBD1 TGCAGTGCTAGTGAATCAGGACAGGGACCGAAGACCCAGTACTTC CSASESGQGPKTQYF
TRBJ2-7 TRBV18 . TRBD1 TGTGCCAGCTCACCAGGACAGGGTAACGAGCAGTACTTC CASSPGQGNEQYF
TRBJ2-1 TRBV19 . TRBD2 TGTGCCAGTAGTCGGACTAGCGGGTCTTACAATGAGCAGTTCTTC CASSRTSGSYNEQFF
TRBJ2-1 TRBV18 . . TGTGCCAGCTCACCACTCGGGATTAACAATGAGCAGTTCTTC CASSPLGINNEQFF
TRBJ2-7 TRBV3-1/TRBV3-2 . TRBD2 TGTGCCAGCAGCGCGGGGGAGGGTCCCTACGAGCAGTACTTC CASSAGEGPYEQYF
TRBJ1-3 TRBV5-1 . . TGCGCCAGCAGCGAGGGCCCGGGAAACACCATATATTTT CASSEGPGNTIYF
TRBJ2-6 TRBV28 few . TGTGCCAGCAGGTCAGGGGCTGGGGCCAACGTCCTGACTTTC CASRSGAGANVLTF
TRBJ2-7 TRBV7-2 once TRBD1 TGTGCCAGCAAGCTTAGCCCCTTAGGGACAGGGAACGACGAGCAGTACTTC CASKLSPLGTGNDEQYF
TRBJ1-2 TRBV7-9 . . TGTGCCAGCAGCTTAGACAGGGACTATGGCTACACCTTC CASSLDRDYGYTF
TRBJ1-1 TRBV1 . . TGCACCAGCAGCCAAGATCTCGGAGAGAACACTGAAGCTTTCTTT CTSSQDLGENTEAFF
TRBJ2-3 TRBV9 . . TGTGCCAGCAGCGCCAGGATGACAGATACGCAGTATTTT CASSARMTDTQYF
TRBJ1-5 TRBV7-3 . TRBD1 TGTGCCAGCAGCCCGAGGCGGGACAGAGATAATGGCAATCAGCCCCAGCATTTT CASSPRRDRDNGNQPQHF
TRBJ2-1 TRBV30 . TRBD2 TGTGCCTCCTCAACTAGCGGGGCCTACAATGAGCAGTTCTTC CASSTSGAYNEQFF
TRBJ2-2 TRBV19 many TRBD2 TGTGCCAGTAGCCCCGCTCGGTCACTAGCGGGGCTGACCGGGGAGCTGTTTTTT CASSPARSLAGLTGELFF
TRBJ2-1 TRBV2 few . TGTGCCAGCATGAAAGCGGAGAGCTCCTACAATGAGCAGTTCTTC CASMKAESSYNEQFF
TRBJ2-3 TRBV3-1/TRBV3-2 . . TGTGCCAGCAGCCATTTAAGCGGGCCTAGCACAGATACGCAGTATTTT CASSHLSGPSTDTQYF
TRBJ2-7 TRBV5-1 . . TGCGCCAGCAGCTTCGGGGGAGCATCCTCCTACGAGCAGTACTTC CASSFGGASSYEQYF
TRBJ2-2 TRBV5-5 . TRBD2 TGTGCCAGCAGCTTGGCTTTGCTAGCGGGACGGACCGGGGAGCTGTTTTTT CASSLALLAGRTGELFF
TRBJ2-3 TRBV5-4 . TRBD2 TGTGCCAGCAGCTCCCGACTAGCGGGAGATACGCAGTATTTT CASSSRLAGDTQYF
TRBJ1-1 TRBV29-1 . TRBD1 TGCAGCGTTGAAGACCGCACAGGGGACACTGAAGCTTTCTTT CSVEDRTGDTEAFF
TRBJ2-3 TRBV3-1/TRBV3-2 . TRBD2 TGTGCCAGCAGCCGCGGCACGGGAGGGGTCACAGATACGCAGTATTTT CASSRGTGGVTDTQYF
TRBJ1-5 TRBV4-2 few . TGTGCCAGCAGCCAAGCAATAACAGACCCTAGCAATCAGCCCCAGCATTTT CASSQAITDPSNQPQHF
TRBJ1-5 TRBV28 once . TGTGCCAGCAGTTTTGGAATCGACGACGTTGGGGAGCAGCCCCAGCATTTT CASSFGIDDVGEQPQHF
TRBJ2-5 TRBV7-9 . TRBD1 TGTGCCAGCAGCCTTCCCACAGGGGCCCAAGAGACCCAGTACTTC CASSLPTGAQETQYF
TRBJ2-4 TRBV12-3/TRBV12-4 . . TGTGCCAGCAGTTTACCGGGGAGAAACATTCAGTACTTC CASSLPGRNIQYF
TRBJ2-1 TRBV9 . TRBD2 TGTGCCAGCAGCGCTAGCGGGAGAACCTACAATGAGCAGTTCTTC CASSASGRTYNEQFF
TRBJ1-3 TRBV19 once TRBD1 TGTGCCAGTACCCCTGGGACAGTCGGAAACACCATATATTTT CASTPGTVGNTIYF
TRBJ2-1 TRBV6-2/TRBV6-3 . TRBD2 TGTGCCAGCAGTACCGGGGGGGGTGCCTACAATGAGCAGTTCTTC CASSTGGGAYNEQFF
TRBJ2-3 TRBV7-3 . TRBD2 TGTGCCAGCAGCCGAACGGGACTAGCGGGCACAGATACGCAGTATTTT CASSRTGLAGTDTQYF
TRBJ1-4 TRBV5-1 . . TGCGCCAGCAGCTTTACAGGGCCTGGGACTAATGAAAAACTGTTTTTT CASSFTGPGTNEKLFF
TRBJ2-2 TRBV5-4 few TRBD1 TGTGCCAGCAGCCCCCGGGACAGGGTGTTAACCGGGGAGCTGTTTTTT CASSPRDRVLTGELFF
TRBJ1-1 TRBV10-3 few TRBD1 TGTGCCATCAGTGAGTCCAAGGGACAGGGGCGTGAAGCTTTCTTT CAISESKGQGREAFF
TRBJ2-1 TRBV4-2 medium-sized . TGTGCCAGCAGCCAAGATGGGGGGTCAGGGATAGGTGAGCAGTTCTTC CASSQDGGSGIGEQFF
TRBJ1-5 TRBV7-2 . . TGTGCCAGCGCCGGCTCGGGTGGCAATCAGCCCCAGCATTTT CASAGSGGNQPQHF
TRBJ2-5 TRBV29-1 . . TGCAGCGTTTCGCCTGAGGGGACCCAGTACTTC CSVSPEGTQYF
TRBJ1-2 TRBV12-3/TRBV12-4 . TRBD1 TGTGCCAGCAGTTCCCGACAGGGTAGTGGCTACACCTTC CASSSRQGSGYTF
TRBJ2-7 TRBV5-1 few . TGCGCCAGCAGCTTGGAGGGGGAGCAGTACTTC CASSLEGEQYF
TRBJ1-3 TRBV6-5 many . TGTGCCAGCAGTTTCCTTGCCGGCTCTGGAAACACCATATATTTT CASSFLAGSGNTIYF
TRBJ1-1 TRBV9 . . TGTGCCAGCAGCGTTGCGGCATTAGACACTGAAGCTTTCTTT CASSVAALDTEAFF
TRBJ2-1 TRBV3-1/TRBV3-2 few . TGTGCCAGCAGCCAAGCTTCTGAGCAGTTCTTC CASSQASEQFF
TRBJ1-5 TRBV15 once TRBD1 TGTGCCACCAGCAGAGATCAAGGGACAGGGTCCAATCAGCCCCAGCATTTT CATSRDQGTGSNQPQHF
TRBJ2-5 TRBV5-1 . . TGCGCCAGCAGCTCCCCGGGACACCGACACTTC CASSSPGHRHF
TRBJ2-1 TRBV7-9 . TRBD2 TGTGCCAGCAGCCTGGGACTAGCCAATGAGCAGTTCTTC CASSLGLANEQFF
TRBJ1-6 TRBV19 . . TGTGCCAGTAGTACAACCGGGTCCCAAGGTTCACCCCTCCACTTT CASSTTGSQGSPLHF
TRBJ1-4 TRBV7-9 few . TGTGCCAGCAGCTTAGCCCGTCGGAATGAAAAACTGTTTTTT CASSLARRNEKLFF